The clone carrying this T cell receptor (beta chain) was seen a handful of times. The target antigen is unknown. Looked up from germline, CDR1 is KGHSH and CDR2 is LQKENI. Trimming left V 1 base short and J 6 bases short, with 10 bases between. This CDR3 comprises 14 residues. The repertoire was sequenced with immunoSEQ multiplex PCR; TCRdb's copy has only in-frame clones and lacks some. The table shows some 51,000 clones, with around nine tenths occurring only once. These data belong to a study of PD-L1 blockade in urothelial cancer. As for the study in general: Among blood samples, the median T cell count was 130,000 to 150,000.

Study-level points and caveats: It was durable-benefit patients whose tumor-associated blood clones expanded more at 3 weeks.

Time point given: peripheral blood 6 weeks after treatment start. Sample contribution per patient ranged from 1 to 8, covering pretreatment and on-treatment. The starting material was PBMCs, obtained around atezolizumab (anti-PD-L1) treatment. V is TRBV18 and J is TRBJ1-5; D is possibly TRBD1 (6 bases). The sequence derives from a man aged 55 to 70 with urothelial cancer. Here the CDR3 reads CASSPRGGGQPQHF. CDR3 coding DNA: TGTGCCAGCTCACCACGAGGGGGTGGTCAGCCCCAGCATTTT.